The clone carrying this TCR beta chain has ten or more counts. Its matching antigen is unknown. These data are taken from a study of response to subunit inactivated influenza vaccine. General study points: Only a handful of new T cells, the authors suggested, are recruited with each seasonal influenza vaccination.

One entry per CDR3 protein, called by TCRdb with MiXCR from the RT-PCR reads. Here the sample spans around 540,000 distinct CDR3 sequences, roughly 10% being singletons. This TCR was sampled from a man between 45 and 60 years old who received an inactivated influenza vaccine. Sequenced here: PBMCs from blood, sampled on the day of vaccination.

The CDR3 bases are TGTGCCAGCAGAGGGACAGGGTTCTCCTACGAGCAGTACTTC. Translated, it gives CASRGTGFSYEQYF. The chain is built from TRBV7-9 and TRBJ2-7; 9 bases match TRBD1. CDR3 length equals 14 residues. Germline CDR1 and CDR2: SEHNR and FQNEAQ (reference sequence). J gave up 0 bases and V 6 bases, and 3 bases lay outside the gene matches.